This entry lists 14 T cell receptor beta chains sequenced from one sample in a study of cytomegalovirus exposure and HLA in healthy donors. The PCR employed 60 Vbeta primers together with 13 Jbeta primers. Generated by immunoSEQ multiplex PCR, the TCRdb table keeps only in-frame clones and is missing some. The sample contains more than 150,000 clones, roughly 84% of which appear only once. The sequenced material came from PBMCs. These receptors all come from a girl under three years old in good health and CMV-seronegative.

The chain is built from TRBV16 and TRBJ2-3, with 8 bases aligning to TRBD1. This CDR3 is built from 14 residues. CDR1 and CDR2 (germline): KGHSY, FQNENV. Losses at the gene ends were 4 bases for V and 1 base for J; bases not matched to a gene: 1. The CDR3 DNA sequence: TGTGCCAGCAGCCTGGGACAGGGCACAGATACGCAGTATTTT. It specifies CASSLGQGTDTQYF.

This clone was recorded only once. Relative to the germline gene, one junction end is altered; a read error may explain this. The gene calls are TRBV27 and TRBJ2-1; D perhaps matches TRBD2 (5 bases). Germline V gene lookup returns CDR1 MNHEY and CDR2 SMNVEV (reference sequence). The CDR3 covers 17 residues. CDR3 coding DNA: TGTGCCAGCAGTCTATCGTGGGCCGGGGTAACATACAATGAGCAGTTCTTC. This encodes CASSLSWAGVTYNEQFF.

The CDR3 DNA sequence: TGTGCCTGGAGTCCCCTAGCTGCCGAGCAGTACTTC. It specifies CAWSPLAAEQYF. The chain carries TRBV30 and TRBJ2-7; the D gene is possibly TRBD2 (5 bases). Germline assignment: CDR1 GTSNPN and CDR2 SVGIG (reference sequence). This CDR3 comprises 12 residues. Trimming removed 2 bases from V and 6 bases from J, with 11 bases in between.

J is TRBJ2-7 and V is TRBV30; 9 bases are a match to TRBD1. This CDR3 region has 14 residues. Per germline, CDR1 GTSNPN and CDR2 SVGIG (reference sequence). The junction had 5 bases not matched to a gene; V was cut back by 2 bases and J by 3 bases. CDR3 nucleotide sequence: TGTGCCTGGAGTCAACAGGGGGCTGGCTACGAGCAGTACTTC. Protein product: CAWSQQGAGYEQYF.

The chain couples TRBV7-9 to TRBJ1-4; 8 bases match TRBD1. This CDR3 spans 18 amino acids. The germline V gene encodes CDR1 SEHNR and CDR2 FQNEAQ (reference sequence). With 5 bases clipped from V and 2 bases from J, the junction kept 13 bases outside the gene matches. CDR3 coding DNA: TGTGCCAGCAGCCCCCGGACAGGGCCCCTCTGGACTAATGAAAAACTGTTTTTT. It specifies CASSPRTGPLWTNEKLFF.

Worth noting for this clone: Other DNA sequences within the sample encode an identical CDR3. This CDR3 reads CATSRDRADTQYF. The CDR3 DNA sequence: TGTGCCACCAGCAGGGACAGGGCAGATACGCAGTATTTT. The chain uses TRBV15 and TRBJ2-3, with 8 bases matching TRBD1. J lost 4 bases, V lost 3 bases, and 0 bases had no gene match. CDR1 and CDR2 from the germline V gene are LNHNV and YYDKDF (reference sequence). The length of the CDR3 is 13 residues. The entire variable domain, with the rest obtained from reference TRBV15 and TRBJ2-3, is as follows: DAMVIQNPRYQVTQFGKPVTLSCSQTLNHNVMYWYQQKSSQAPKLLFHYYDKDFNNEADTPDNFQSRRPNTSFCFLDIRSPGLGDTAMYLCATSRDRADTQYFGPGTRLTVL.

V is TRBV6-1 and J is TRBJ1-3, with 7 nucleotides matching TRBD1. This CDR3 is 15 amino acids long. The germline CDR1 and CDR2 sequences are MNHNS and SASEGT. V shed 2 bases and J 9 bases; nucleotides not matched to a gene: 10. The CDR3 bases are TGTGCCAGCAGTGAATCCCCCAGGGGGAAAACCACCATATATTTT. It yields the protein CASSESPRGKTTIYF.

This CDR3 reads CASSFGSRSGYTF. In DNA, the CDR3 is TGTGCCAGCAGTTTCGGTAGTCGGAGTGGCTACACCTTC. The chain employs TRBV27 and TRBJ1-2; D is unresolved. Trimming took 3 bases from V and 7 from J, leaving 12 bases between them. Per germline, CDR1 MNHEY and CDR2 SMNVEV (reference sequence). The CDR3 length is 13 residues.

This CDR3 reads CAWRTRGQNTEAFF. CDR3 nucleotides: TGTGCCTGGAGAACGAGGGGACAGAACACTGAAGCTTTCTTT. V and J are TRBV30 and TRBJ1-1, with D possibly matching TRBD1 (6 bases). Per germline, CDR1 GTSNPN and CDR2 SVGIG (reference sequence). The CDR3 runs to 14 residues. V lost 3 bases and J 1 base, leaving 12 bases between the germline ends.

J is TRBJ2-7 and V is TRBV7-9; 8 positions agree with TRBD2. The V gene end was trimmed by 5 bases and the J gene end by 1 base; junction bases not matched to a gene: 16. From germline, CDR1 is SEHNR and CDR2 FQNEAQ (reference sequence). CDR3 length: 18 amino acids. CDR3 in amino acids: CASSPRSTSGLLSYEQYF. The CDR3 DNA follows: TGTGCCAGCAGCCCCCGTTCCACTAGCGGACTCCTGTCCTACGAGCAGTACTTC.

This clone turned up a few times. The genes are TRBV2 and TRBJ1-6, with 7 bases matching TRBD1. Germline lookup yields CDR1 SNHLY and CDR2 FYNNEI. The CDR3 runs 14 residues. With V trimmed by 6 bases and J by 11 bases, 10 bases remained unmatched. CDR3 sequence reads: CASRHDRQGTPLHF. The DNA for the CDR3 is TGTGCCAGCAGGCACGACCGACAGGGTACACCCCTCCACTTT.

The chain is built from TRBV15 and TRBJ2-5; D is perhaps TRBD2 (6 bases). Germline values: CDR1 LNHNV, CDR2 YYDKDF (reference sequence). Between the trimmed V and J ends, which lost 3 bases and 5 bases, there was a span of 19 bases. This CDR3 spans 16 amino acids. In DNA form, the CDR3 reads TGTGCCACCAGCAGTGGCTCGCCCGGGGGAGAGGAGACCCAGTACTTC. Translating gives CATSSGSPGGEETQYF.

The chain carries TRBV5-1 and TRBJ1-2; D may be TRBD1 (5 bases). Trimming stripped 5 bases from V and 7 bases from J, with 15 bases between. Germline V lookup: CDR1 SGHRS, CDR2 YFSETQ. This CDR3 has 13 amino acids. CDR3 sequence: CASRPAGPGGYTF. The CDR3 DNA sequence: TGCGCCAGCAGACCGGCGGGGCCGGGTGGCTACACCTTC.

The chain couples TRBV6-6 to TRBJ2-2; 9 bases match TRBD1. The V segment lost 9 bases and the J segment 0 bases; nucleotides outside the gene matches: 5. CDR3 size: 15 residues. Germline V gives CDR1 MNHNY, CDR2 SVGAGI (reference sequence). CDR3 protein: CASIRQGANTGELFF. CDR3 nucleotide sequence: TGTGCCAGTATCAGACAGGGGGCGAACACCGGGGAGCTGTTTTTT.